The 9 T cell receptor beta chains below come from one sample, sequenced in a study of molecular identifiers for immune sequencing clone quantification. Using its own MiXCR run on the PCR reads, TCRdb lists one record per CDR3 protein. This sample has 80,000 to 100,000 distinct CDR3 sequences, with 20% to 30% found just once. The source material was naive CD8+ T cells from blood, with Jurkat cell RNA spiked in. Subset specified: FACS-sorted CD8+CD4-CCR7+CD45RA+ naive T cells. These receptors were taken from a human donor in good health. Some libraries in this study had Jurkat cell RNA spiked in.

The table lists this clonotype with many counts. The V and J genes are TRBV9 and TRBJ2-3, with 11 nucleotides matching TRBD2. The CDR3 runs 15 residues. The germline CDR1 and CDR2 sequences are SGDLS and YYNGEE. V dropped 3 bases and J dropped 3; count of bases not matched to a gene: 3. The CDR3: CASSAGLAETDTQYF. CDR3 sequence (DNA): TGTGCCAGCAGCGCGGGACTAGCGGAGACAGATACGCAGTATTTT.

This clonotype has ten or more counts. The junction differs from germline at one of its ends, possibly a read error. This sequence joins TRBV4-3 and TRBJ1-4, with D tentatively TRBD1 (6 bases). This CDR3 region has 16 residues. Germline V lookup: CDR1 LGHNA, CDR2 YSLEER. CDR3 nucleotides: TGCGCCAGCAGCCAGGGGGGACAAATGATTAATGAAAACCTGTTTTTT. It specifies CASSQGGQMINENLFF.

CDR3 in amino acids: CASSQDRDTEAFF. CDR3 DNA: TGCGCCAGCAGCCAAGACAGGGACACTGAAGCTTTCTTT. This chain joins TRBV4-3 and TRBJ1-1; D might be TRBD1 (5 bases). V was trimmed by 0 bases and J by 3 bases, leaving 5 bases between them. There are 13 residues in the CDR3. The germline CDR1 and CDR2 sequences are LGHNA and YSLEER.

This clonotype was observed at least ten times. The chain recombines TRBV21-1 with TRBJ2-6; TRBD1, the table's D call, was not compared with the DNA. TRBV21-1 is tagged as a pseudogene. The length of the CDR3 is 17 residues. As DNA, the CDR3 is TGTGCCAGCCGCAAAAACAGGGCTTCATCTGGGGCCAACGTCCTGACTTTC. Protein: CASRKNRASSGANVLTF.

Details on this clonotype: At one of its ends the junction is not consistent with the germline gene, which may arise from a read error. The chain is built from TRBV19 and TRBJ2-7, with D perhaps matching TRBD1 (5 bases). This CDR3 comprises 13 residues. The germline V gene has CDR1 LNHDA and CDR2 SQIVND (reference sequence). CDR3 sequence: CDSSETVGYEQYF. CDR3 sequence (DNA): TGTGACAGTAGTGAGACAGTTGGCTACGAGCAGTACTTC.

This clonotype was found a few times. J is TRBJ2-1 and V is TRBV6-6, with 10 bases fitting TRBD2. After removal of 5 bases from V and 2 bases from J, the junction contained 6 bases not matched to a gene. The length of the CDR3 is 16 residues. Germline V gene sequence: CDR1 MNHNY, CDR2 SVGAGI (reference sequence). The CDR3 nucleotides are TGTGCCAGCAGTGACGGACTAGCGGTAACCTACAATGAGCAGTTCTTC. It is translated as CASSDGLAVTYNEQFF.

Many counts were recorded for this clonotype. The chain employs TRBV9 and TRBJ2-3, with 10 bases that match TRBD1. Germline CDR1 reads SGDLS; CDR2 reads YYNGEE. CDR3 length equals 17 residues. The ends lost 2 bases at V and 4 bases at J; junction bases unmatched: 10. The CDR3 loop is CASSVVGTGATSDTQYF. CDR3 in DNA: TGTGCCAGCAGCGTTGTGGGGACAGGGGCCACCTCAGATACGCAGTATTTT.

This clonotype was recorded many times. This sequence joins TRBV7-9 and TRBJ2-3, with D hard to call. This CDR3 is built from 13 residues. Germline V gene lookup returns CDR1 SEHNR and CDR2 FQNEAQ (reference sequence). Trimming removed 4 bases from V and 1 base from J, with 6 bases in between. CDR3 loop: CASSSAGTDTQYF. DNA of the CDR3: TGTGCCAGCAGCTCAGCTGGCACAGATACGCAGTATTTT.

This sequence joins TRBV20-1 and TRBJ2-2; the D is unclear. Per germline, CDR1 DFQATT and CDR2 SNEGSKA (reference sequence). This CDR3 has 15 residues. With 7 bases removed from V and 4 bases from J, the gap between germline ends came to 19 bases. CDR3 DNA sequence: TGCAGTGTTACCCCCAGCTTAACGGGCACCGGGGAGCTGTTTTTT. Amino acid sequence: CSVTPSLTGTGELFF.